This TCR beta chain emerged from a study of tumor and adjacent non-tumor tissue in lung cancer. Study overall: The cohort had roughly 11 adenocarcinoma, a couple of squamous cell and 1 small cell patients. Some 4.2 million productive TCRbeta reads were obtained per sample on average.

General study findings and limits: In normal lung, the top 100 clones were significantly more dominant than in tumor.

TCRbeta libraries were built with three rounds of nested PCR, modified from ARM-PCR. Each CDR3 protein gets one entry after TCRdb re-called the multiplex PCR reads with MiXCR. The sample includes 65,000 to 75,000 distinct CDR3 sequences, more than 65% of them seen just once. As concerns this clonotype: Its antigen is currently unknown. This may come from a read error, since a much larger clone is one base off.

No cell sorting was done before RNA was extracted from the tissue. Distant lung tissue was collected more than 3 cm away from the tumor edge. The CDR3 length is 15 residues. The germline gives CDR1 GTSNPN, CDR2 SVGIG (reference sequence). V dropped 2 bases and J dropped 3 bases, with 15 bases sitting between them. The chain carries TRBV30 and TRBJ2-3; possibly TRBD1 or TRBD2 for D (5 bases each). This TCR was recovered from a man in his 60s with non-small cell lung cancer. Sample: distant non-tumor lung tissue. CDR3 DNA: TGTGCCTGGAGTTCTGGCAGGGAGATGACAGATACGCAGTATTTT. Translated: CAWSSGREMTDTQYF.